This T cell receptor beta chain was captured in a study of Graves' ophthalmopathy and Graves' hyperthyroidism. Study-wide context: Untreated patients at initial diagnosis provided peripheral blood. Regarding the study as a whole: Blood also carried most expanded thyroid clonotypes exceeding 0.001 frequency.

In donors with ophthalmopathy, activity was moderate-to-severe, with CAS ≥3, NOSPECS ≥4 and duration under 3 months. Clinicians diagnosed using symptoms, serum thyroxine, TRAb, thyroid ultrasound and orbital computed tomography. Looked up from germline, CDR1 is DFQATT and CDR2 is SNEGSKA (reference sequence). The V segment lost 5 bases and the J segment 4 bases; nucleotides outside the gene matches: 11. The CDR3 runs 16 residues. Amplifying from RNA transcripts, the study obtained TCR beta CDR3 regions. A first-round RT-PCR used HTBI primers, followed by a second-round multiplex PCR. One entry per CDR3 protein results from TCRdb running MiXCR on the multiplex PCR reads. The sample has about 210,000 distinct CDR3 sequences; under 30% are singletons. In its sample, this clonotype was seen many times. The target antigen is unknown.

The sequencing sample was made of peripheral blood. The V call is TRBV20-1, the J call TRBJ2-5, with 12 bases identical to TRBD2. This clonotype was sampled from a man aged 50-60 years with Graves' ophthalmopathy. In nucleotides, the CDR3 is TGCAGTGCTTCGACTAGCGGGAGATGGGATGGAGAGACCCAGTACTTC. This codes for CSASTSGRWDGETQYF.